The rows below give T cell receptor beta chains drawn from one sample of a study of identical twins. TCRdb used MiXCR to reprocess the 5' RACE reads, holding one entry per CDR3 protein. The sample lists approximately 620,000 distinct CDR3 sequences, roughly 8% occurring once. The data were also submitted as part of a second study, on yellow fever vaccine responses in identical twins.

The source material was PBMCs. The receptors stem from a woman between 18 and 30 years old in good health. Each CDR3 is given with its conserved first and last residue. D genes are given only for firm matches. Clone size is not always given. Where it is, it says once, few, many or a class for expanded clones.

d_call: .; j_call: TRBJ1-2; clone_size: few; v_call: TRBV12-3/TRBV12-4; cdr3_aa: CASKEGLGAQVRGYTF; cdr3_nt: TGTGCCAGCAAAGAAGGTTTGGGGGCTCAGGTGAGGGGCTACACCTTC
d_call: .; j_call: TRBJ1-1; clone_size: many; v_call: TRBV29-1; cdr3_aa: CSVPLNLGGDTEAFF; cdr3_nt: TGCAGCGTGCCCCTAAATCTGGGGGGTGACACTGAAGCTTTCTTT
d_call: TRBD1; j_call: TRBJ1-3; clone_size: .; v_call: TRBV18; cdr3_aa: CASSPQGAAGNTIYF; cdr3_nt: TGTGCCAGCTCACCTCAGGGGGCGGCTGGAAACACCATATATTTT
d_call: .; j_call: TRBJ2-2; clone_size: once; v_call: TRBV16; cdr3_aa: CASSQSATGELFF; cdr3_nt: TGTGCCAGCAGCCAATCCGCAACCGGGGAGCTGTTTTTT
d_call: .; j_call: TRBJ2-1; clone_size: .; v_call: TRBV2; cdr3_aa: CASSEVVAVENEQFF; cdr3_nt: TGTGCCAGCAGTGAAGTCGTGGCAGTTGAAAATGAGCAGTTCTTC
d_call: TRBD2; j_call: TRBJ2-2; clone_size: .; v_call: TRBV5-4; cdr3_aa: CASSLVSGGPSGELFF; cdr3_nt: TGTGCCAGCAGCTTGGTTTCGGGAGGGCCTTCCGGGGAGCTGTTTTTT
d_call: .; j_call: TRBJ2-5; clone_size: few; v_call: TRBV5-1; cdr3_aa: CASALEPPRTQYF; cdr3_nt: TGCGCCAGCGCCCTTGAACCCCCGAGGACCCAGTACTTC
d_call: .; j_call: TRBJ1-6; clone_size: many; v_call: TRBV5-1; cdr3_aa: CASSLEGSNSPLHF; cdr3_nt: TGCGCCAGCAGCTTGGAGGGATCCAATTCACCCCTCCACTTT
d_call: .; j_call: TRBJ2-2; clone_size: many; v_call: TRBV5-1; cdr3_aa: CASSLVGTGELFF; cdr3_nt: TGCGCCAGCAGCTTGGTGGGGACCGGGGAGCTGTTTTTT
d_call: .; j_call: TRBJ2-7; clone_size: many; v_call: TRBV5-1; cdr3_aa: CASSPDREDYEQYF; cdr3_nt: TGCGCCAGCAGCCCGGACAGAGAAGATTACGAGCAGTACTTC
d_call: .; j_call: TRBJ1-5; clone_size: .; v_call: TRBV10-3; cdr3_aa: CAATKHSNQPQHF; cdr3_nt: TGTGCCGCCACAAAGCATAGCAATCAGCCCCAGCATTTT
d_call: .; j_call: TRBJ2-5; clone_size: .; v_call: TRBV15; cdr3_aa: CATSRDIRGIETQYF; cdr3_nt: TGTGCCACCAGCAGAGATATTCGAGGGATAGAGACCCAGTACTTC
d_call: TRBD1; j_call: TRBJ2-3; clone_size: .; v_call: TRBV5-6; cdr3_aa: CASSRTGLTPSTDTQYF; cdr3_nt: TGTGCCAGCAGCCGGACAGGGCTCACCCCTAGCACAGATACGCAGTATTTT
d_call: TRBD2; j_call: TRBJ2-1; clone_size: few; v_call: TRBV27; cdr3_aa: CASSLSSGFNSYNEQFF; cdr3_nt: TGTGCCAGCAGTTTGTCTAGCGGGTTCAACTCCTACAATGAGCAGTTCTTC
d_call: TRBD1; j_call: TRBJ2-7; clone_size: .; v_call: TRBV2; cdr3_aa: CANRDRQLEYF; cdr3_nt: TGTGCCAATCGGGACAGGCAATTGGAGTACTTC
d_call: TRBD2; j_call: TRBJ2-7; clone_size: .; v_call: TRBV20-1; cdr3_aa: CSARDLGTSFRGEQYF; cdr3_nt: TGCAGTGCTAGAGATCTCGGGACTAGCTTCCGAGGCGAGCAGTACTTC
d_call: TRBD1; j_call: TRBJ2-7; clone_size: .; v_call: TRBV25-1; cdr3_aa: CASSDPNPGTGDYEQYF; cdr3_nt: TGTGCCAGCAGTGACCCAAACCCCGGGACAGGGGACTACGAGCAGTACTTC
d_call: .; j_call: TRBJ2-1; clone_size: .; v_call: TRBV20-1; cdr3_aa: CSASLYPSANEQFF; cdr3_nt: TGCAGTGCTTCCCTTTACCCTAGCGCCAATGAGCAGTTCTTC
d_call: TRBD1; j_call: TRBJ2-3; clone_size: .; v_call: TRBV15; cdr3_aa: CATSRTRQGRRDTQYF; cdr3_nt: TGTGCCACCAGCAGAACTCGACAGGGTAGAAGAGATACGCAGTATTTT
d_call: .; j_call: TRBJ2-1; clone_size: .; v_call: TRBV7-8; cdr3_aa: CASRPRITTGYNEQFF; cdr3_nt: TGTGCCAGCAGACCCCGTATCACTACAGGGTACAATGAGCAGTTCTTC
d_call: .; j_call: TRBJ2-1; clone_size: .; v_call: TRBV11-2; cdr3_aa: CASSLSVWVQFF; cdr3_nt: TGTGCCAGCAGCTTATCCGTGTGGGTGCAGTTCTTC
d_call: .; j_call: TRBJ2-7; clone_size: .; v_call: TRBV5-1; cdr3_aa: CASSFIDGPEQYF; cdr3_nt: TGCGCCAGCAGCTTCATTGACGGCCCCGAGCAGTACTTC
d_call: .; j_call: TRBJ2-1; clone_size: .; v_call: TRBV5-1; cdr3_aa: CASSFITGQADEQFF; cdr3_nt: TGCGCCAGCAGCTTTATAACAGGCCAAGCCGATGAGCAGTTCTTC
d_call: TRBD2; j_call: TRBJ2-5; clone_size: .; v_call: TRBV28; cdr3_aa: CASSTMTGGETQYF; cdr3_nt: TGTGCCAGCAGTACCATGACGGGGGGAGAGACCCAGTACTTC
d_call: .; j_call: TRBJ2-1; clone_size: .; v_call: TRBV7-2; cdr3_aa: CASSLFSGTSSYNEQFF; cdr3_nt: TGTGCCAGCAGCTTATTTTCCGGGACTTCCTCCTACAATGAGCAGTTCTTC
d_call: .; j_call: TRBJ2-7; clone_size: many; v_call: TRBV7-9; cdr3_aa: CASSFPDRPIYEQYF; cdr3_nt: TGTGCCAGCAGCTTTCCCGACCGCCCGATTTACGAGCAGTACTTC
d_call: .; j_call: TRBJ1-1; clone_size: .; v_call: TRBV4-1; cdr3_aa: CASSQVPDTGTEAFF; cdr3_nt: TGCGCCAGCAGCCAAGTACCGGACACGGGCACTGAAGCTTTCTTT
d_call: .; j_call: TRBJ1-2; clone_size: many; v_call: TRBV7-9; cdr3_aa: CAVSREEGYNGYTF; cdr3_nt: TGTGCCGTCAGTCGTGAGGAGGGTTACAATGGCTACACCTTC
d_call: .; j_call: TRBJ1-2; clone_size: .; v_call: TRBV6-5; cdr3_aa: CASSFLQGRSRPYGYTF; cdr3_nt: TGTGCCAGCAGTTTTCTCCAGGGACGCTCGAGGCCCTATGGCTACACCTTC
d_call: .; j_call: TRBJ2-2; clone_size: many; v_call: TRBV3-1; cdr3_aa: CASSLHTGELFF; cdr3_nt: TGTGCCAGCTCCTTGCACACCGGGGAGCTGTTTTTT
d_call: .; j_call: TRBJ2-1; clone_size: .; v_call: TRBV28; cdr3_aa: CASSLTLWGNHNEQFF; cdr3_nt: TGTGCCAGCAGTTTGACCCTTTGGGGTAATCACAATGAGCAGTTCTTC
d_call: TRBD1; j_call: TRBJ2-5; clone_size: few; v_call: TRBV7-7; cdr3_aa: CASSLYKGAGKSIWETQYF; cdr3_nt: TGTGCTAGCAGCCTCTACAAGGGGGCAGGGAAGTCCATATGGGAGACCCAGTACTTC
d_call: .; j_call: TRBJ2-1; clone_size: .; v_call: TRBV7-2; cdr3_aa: CASSAGPLHFF; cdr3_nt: TGTGCCAGCAGCGCGGGGCCTCTCCACTTCTTC
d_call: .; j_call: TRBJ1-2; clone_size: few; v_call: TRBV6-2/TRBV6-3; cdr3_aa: CDMYGYTF; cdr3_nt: TGTGACATGTATGGCTACACCTTC
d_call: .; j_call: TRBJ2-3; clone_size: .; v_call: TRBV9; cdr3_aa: CASSGNTQYF; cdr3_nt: TGTGCCAGCAGCGGAAATACGCAGTATTTT
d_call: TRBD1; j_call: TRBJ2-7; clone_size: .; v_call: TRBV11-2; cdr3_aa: CASSLGGQGPGFYEQYF; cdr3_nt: TGTGCCAGCAGCTTAGGGGGACAGGGGCCGGGGTTCTACGAGCAGTACTTC
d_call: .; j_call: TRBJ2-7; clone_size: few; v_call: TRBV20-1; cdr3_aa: CSARPVSYEQYF; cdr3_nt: TGCAGTGCTAGGCCGGTTAGCTACGAGCAGTACTTC
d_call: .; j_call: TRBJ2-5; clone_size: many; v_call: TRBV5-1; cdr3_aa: CASSSTTGQETQYF; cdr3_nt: TGCGCCAGCAGCTCGACGACAGGCCAAGAGACCCAGTACTTC
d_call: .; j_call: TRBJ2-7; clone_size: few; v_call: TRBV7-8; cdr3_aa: CASSPADFPYEQYF; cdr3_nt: TGTGCCAGCAGCCCAGCGGACTTTCCCTACGAGCAGTACTTC
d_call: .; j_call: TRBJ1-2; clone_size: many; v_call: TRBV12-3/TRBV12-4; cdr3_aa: CASSAFLEANYGYTF; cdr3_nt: TGTGCCAGCAGTGCTTTCCTAGAAGCTAACTATGGCTACACCTTC
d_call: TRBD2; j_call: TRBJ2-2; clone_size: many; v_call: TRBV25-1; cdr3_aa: CASSKNRVPSGTIPNTGELFF; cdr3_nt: TGTGCCAGCAGCAAGAACAGGGTTCCTAGCGGGACCATCCCGAACACCGGGGAGCTGTTTTTT
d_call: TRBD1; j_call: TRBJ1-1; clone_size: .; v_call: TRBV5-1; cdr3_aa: CASTGTGVTNTEAFF; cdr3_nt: TGCGCCAGCACCGGGACAGGGGTTACGAACACTGAAGCTTTCTTT
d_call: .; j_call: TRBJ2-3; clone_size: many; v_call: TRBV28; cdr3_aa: CASRAVGDTDTQYF; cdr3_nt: TGTGCCTCACGAGCCGTTGGCGACACAGATACGCAGTATTTT
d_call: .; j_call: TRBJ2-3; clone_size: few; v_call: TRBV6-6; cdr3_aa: CASSIGDTQYF; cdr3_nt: TGTGCCAGCAGTATAGGGGATACGCAGTATTTT
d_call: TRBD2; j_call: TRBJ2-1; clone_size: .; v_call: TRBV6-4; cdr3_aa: CASSDSSSGGIYNEQFF; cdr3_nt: TGTGCCAGCAGTGACTCGTCTAGCGGGGGGATTTACAATGAGCAGTTCTTC
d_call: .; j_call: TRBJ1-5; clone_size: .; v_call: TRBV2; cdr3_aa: CASSGGGGFQPQHF; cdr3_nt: TGTGCCAGCAGTGGCGGGGGCGGTTTTCAGCCCCAGCATTTT
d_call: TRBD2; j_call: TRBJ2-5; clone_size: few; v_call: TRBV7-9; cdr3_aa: CASSPTSGVQETQYF; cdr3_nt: TGTGCCAGCAGCCCCACTAGCGGGGTCCAAGAGACCCAGTACTTC
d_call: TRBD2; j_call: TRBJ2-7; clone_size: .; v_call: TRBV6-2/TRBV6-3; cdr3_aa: CAIQAGSSYEQYF; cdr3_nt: TGTGCCATCCAAGCGGGGAGCTCCTACGAGCAGTACTTC
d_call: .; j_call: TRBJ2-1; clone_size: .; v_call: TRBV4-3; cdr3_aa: CASSQDRLRDEQFF; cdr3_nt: TGCGCCAGCAGCCAAGATCGACTGAGGGATGAGCAGTTCTTC
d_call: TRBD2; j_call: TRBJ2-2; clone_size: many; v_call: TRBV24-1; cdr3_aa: CATSDSRSSGNTGELFF; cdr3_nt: TGTGCCACCAGTGATTCCAGATCTAGCGGAAACACCGGGGAGCTGTTTTTT
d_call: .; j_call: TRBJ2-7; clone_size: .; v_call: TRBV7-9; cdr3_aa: CASSSYSRGGAYEQYF; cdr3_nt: TGTGCCAGCAGCTCATATTCACGGGGCGGAGCCTACGAGCAGTACTTC
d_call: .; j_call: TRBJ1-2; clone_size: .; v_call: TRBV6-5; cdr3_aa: CASSYSLQNSPRDGYTF; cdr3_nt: TGTGCCAGCAGTTACTCGTTACAGAACTCACCGCGGGATGGCTACACCTTC
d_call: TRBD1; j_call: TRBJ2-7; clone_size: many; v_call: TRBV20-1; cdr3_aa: CSAGTGEVEQYF; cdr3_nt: TGCAGTGCCGGGACAGGGGAGGTCGAGCAGTACTTC
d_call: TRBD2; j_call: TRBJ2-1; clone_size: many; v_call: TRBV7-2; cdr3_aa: CASGLASGANEQFF; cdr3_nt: TGTGCCAGCGGTCTGGCTAGCGGGGCTAATGAGCAGTTCTTC
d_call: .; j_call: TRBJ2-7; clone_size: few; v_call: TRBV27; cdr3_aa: CASSFARGQVYEQYF; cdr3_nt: TGTGCCAGCAGTTTTGCCCGGGGACAAGTCTACGAGCAGTACTTC
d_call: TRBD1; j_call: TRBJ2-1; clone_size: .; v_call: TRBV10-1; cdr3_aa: CASSAGTGGLNEQFF; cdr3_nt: TGCGCCAGCAGCGCGGGGACAGGGGGCTTAAATGAGCAGTTCTTC
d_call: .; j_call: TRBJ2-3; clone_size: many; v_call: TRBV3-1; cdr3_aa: CASSPRRSDTQYF; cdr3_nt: TGTGCCAGCAGCCCTCGAAGATCAGATACGCAGTATTTT